The entry that follows covers one TCR beta chain sequence. The antigen this receptor binds is unknown. Base qualities are not recorded, but no much larger clone differs from it by a single base. The data stem from a study of CD8 T cells in Susac syndrome (dated 2019 in TCRdb). With respect to the entire study: Repertoire sequencing was used to test whether CD8+ T cell activation and differentiation in Susac syndrome was antigen driven. CD8+ T cell repertoire clonality was compared between about a dozen healthy donors, roughly 14 Susac syndrome patients and about 15 multiple sclerosis patients.

What the research found in general, with its limitations: The study acknowledged that relatively few individuals were included in the TCR sequencing and HLA analysis.

The V end loses 5 bases and the J end loses 4 bases, and a stretch of 11 bases separates them. The CDR3 runs 13 amino acids, cysteine and phenylalanine included. The only DNA kept is the CDR3, 39 bases in frame from the first base. The germline V gene provides CDR1 MDHEN and CDR2 SYDVKM. RNA was extracted with the RNeasy kit and roughly 0.5 to 1 ug was reverse transcribed using random hexamers. TCR beta CDR3 regions were amplified with the immunoSEQ multiplex PCR assay covering 54 Vbeta and 13 Jbeta segments. Bias from PCR amplification was corrected by using a synthetic template baseline for primer optimization and for computational correction. Per the authors' processing: Reads were annotated to V, D and J genes according to IMGT and were analyzed with immunoSEQ Analyzer, with only productive sequences retained. Clonality was calculated as one minus the Shannon entropy normalized by log2 of the number of productive unique sequences. Public and private clones were assessed among the 100 most prevalent clones of each patient and control. Clones were defined as Susac-specific if absent from the healthy and MS cohorts, from more than 900 published viral clones and from other ImmuneACCESS disease sequences. Clones were called with MiXCR by TCRdb after fastp trimmed the public reads at Q25, and only in-frame beta chains were retained. For every CDR3 protein sequence, its rows merge into one entry that carries the most common genes and DNA. The V and J calls shown here were made by TCRdb, not taken from the authors' results. Across this sample there are 250,000 to 300,000 distinct CDR3 sequences, with 70% to 90% seen only once. The ten top clones hold around 0.21% of the sample.

High-throughput TCR beta sequencing profiled peripheral blood CD8+ and CD4+ T cells from healthy donors, Susac syndrome patients and multiple sclerosis patients. Multiple sclerosis controls were treatment-naive patients with stable or active relapsing-remitting disease fulfilling revised McDonald criteria. Bulk CD8+ and CD4+ T cells were purified magnetically by negative isolation, whereas CD8+ TEMRA cells were enriched by FACS. Blood was drawn into EDTA tubes, processed within 24 hours, and PBMCs were isolated by density gradient centrifugation. PBMCs intended for TCR sequencing were cryopreserved in liquid nitrogen and thawed later in a water bath at 37 degrees C. The sorted or isolated CD4+, CD8+ and CD8+ TEMRA cells had a purity of 90% or higher.

Rearrangement joined TRBV28 to TRBJ1-2; D gene: possibly TRBD1, on 5 matching bases. The sample consisted of CD8+ T cells from PBMCs. The TCR comes from a human donor with multiple sclerosis. The DNA sequence follows: TGTGCCAGCAGTAACCGGGGCGGCTATGGCTACACCTTC. Translated, it reads CASSNRGGYGYTF.